Listed below are T cell receptor beta chains from one sample, sequenced in a study of beta chain features in type 1 diabetes. The data were produced by immunoSEQ multiplex PCR, yet TCRdb's version contains in-frame clones alone and is incomplete. The repertoire holds under 250,000 clones, with about 15% as singletons. The sequenced sample was naive CD4+ T cells from blood. These receptors originate from a man aged 25 to 40 with type 1 diabetes. Each CDR3 is given with its conserved first and last residue. A D gene is named only where the DNA matches it firmly. Size is omitted from some rows. Given values are once, few, many or a class for expanded clones.

J gene	clone size	D gene	V gene	CDR3 protein	CDR3 DNA
TRBJ2-3	few	TRBD1	TRBV29-1	CSTRQGSADTQYF	TGCAGCACCCGACAGGGAAGCGCAGATACGCAGTATTTT
TRBJ2-7	-	-	TRBV2	CASSEAGVPYEQYF	TGTGCCAGCAGTGAAGCGGGCGTACCCTACGAGCAGTACTTC
TRBJ2-2	-	-	TRBV10-3	CAISRLQGSGELFF	TGTGCCATCAGTCGTCTGCAGGGGAGCGGGGAGCTGTTTTTT
TRBJ2-7	few	-	TRBV19	CASSIAGSEQYF	TGTGCCAGTAGTATCGCGGGCTCCGAGCAGTACTTC
TRBJ2-7	-	TRBD1	TRBV7-9	CASSSQGAEGEQYF	TGTGCCAGCAGCTCACAGGGGGCGGAAGGCGAGCAGTACTTC
TRBJ2-1	-	TRBD2	TRBV6-4	CASSATGLAVAGEQFF	TGTGCCAGCAGTGCCACCGGACTAGCGGTGGCAGGCGAGCAGTTCTTC
TRBJ2-4	-	TRBD2	TRBV23-1	CASSHLTSGRLSDKNIQYF	TGCGCCAGCAGTCACCTGACTAGCGGGAGGCTCAGCGACAAAAACATTCAGTACTTC
TRBJ2-1	few	TRBD1	TRBV19	CASSIEGTGWNEQFF	TGTGCCAGTAGTATAGAGGGGACAGGGTGGAATGAGCAGTTCTTC
TRBJ2-3	-	TRBD1	TRBV18	CASTVGTGTSDTQYF	TGTGCCAGCACCGTGGGGACAGGGACGTCCGACACGCAGTATTTT
TRBJ1-2	-	TRBD1	TRBV30	CAWSFGTGAGYTF	TGTGCCTGGAGTTTTGGGACAGGGGCTGGCTACACCTTC
TRBJ2-2	-	-	TRBV5-4	CASRNHRGGDTGELFF	TGTGCCAGCCGAAACCACAGGGGCGGGGACACCGGGGAGCTGTTTTTT
TRBJ2-1	-	TRBD2	TRBV2	CASRGGRSSSYNEQFF	TGTGCCAGCCGCGGGGGTAGGTCATCCTCCTACAATGAGCAGTTCTTC
TRBJ2-1	-	-	TRBV5-1	CASSGDIRRFF	TGCGCCAGCAGCGGGGACATCCGCCGGTTCTTC
TRBJ1-1	few	TRBD1	TRBV29-1	CSAGQGYRTNTEAFF	TGCAGCGCGGGACAGGGGTACAGGACGAACACTGAAGCTTTCTTT
TRBJ2-1	-	-	TRBV6-5	CASSGYRLDEQFF	TGTGCCAGCAGCGGTTACCGGTTGGATGAGCAGTTCTTC
TRBJ2-7	-	TRBD2	TRBV29-1	CSVGKTSENYEQYF	TGCAGCGTCGGGAAGACTAGCGAGAACTACGAGCAGTACTTC
TRBJ2-7	few	-	TRBV7-8	CASSLSWGDEQYF	TGTGCCAGCAGCTTATCTTGGGGGGACGAGCAGTACTTC
TRBJ2-2	-	-	TRBV6-5	CASSTRQNTGELFF	TGTGCCAGCAGTACACGACAGAACACCGGGGAGCTGTTTTTT
TRBJ2-7	-	TRBD2	TRBV6-1	CASSEGGGSIYEQYF	TGTGCCAGCAGTGAAGGGGGAGGGTCGATCTACGAGCAGTACTTC
TRBJ1-2	-	-	TRBV14	CASSQTPNYGYTF	TGTGCCAGCAGCCAAACACCCAACTATGGCTACACCTTC
TRBJ1-2	few	TRBD1	TRBV30	CAWSGKVRDSGHGYTF	TGTGCCTGGAGTGGAAAAGTTAGGGACAGCGGACATGGCTACACCTTC
TRBJ2-5	once	TRBD1	TRBV6-5	CASSKSLGQEETQYF	TGTGCCAGCAGTAAGTCTCTCGGACAGGAAGAGACCCAGTACTTC
TRBJ2-3	-	-	TRBV7-9	CASSRQDTQYF	TGTGCCAGCAGCCGCCAGGATACGCAGTATTTT
TRBJ2-3	few	-	TRBV21-1	CASALAGATDTQYF	TGTGCCAGCGCACTAGCGGGGGCTACAGATACGCAGTATTTT
TRBJ2-3	-	-	TRBV27	CASSATTDTQYF	TGTGCCAGCAGCGCTACCACAGATACGCAGTATTTT
TRBJ2-3	-	-	TRBV29-1	CSVEQGAWTQYF	TGCAGCGTTGAACAGGGTGCGTGGACGCAGTATTTT
TRBJ2-5	-	TRBD2	TRBV5-4	CASSLRSGRAETQYF	TGTGCCAGCAGCTTGAGAAGCGGGAGGGCGGAGACCCAGTACTTC
TRBJ2-1	few	-	TRBV5-1	CASSLGAKQNEQFF	TGCGCCAGCAGCTTGGGGGCTAAGCAGAATGAGCAGTTCTTC
TRBJ2-1	-	TRBD2	TRBV30	CAWSELAPVNEQFF	TGTGCCTGGAGCGAACTAGCGCCAGTGAATGAGCAGTTCTTC
TRBJ2-7	few	-	TRBV6-6	CASSYSLGALYEQYF	TGTGCCAGCAGTTACTCGTTAGGGGCGTTGTACGAGCAGTACTTC
TRBJ1-2	few	TRBD1	TRBV25-1	CASSEQGDYGYTF	TGTGCCAGCAGTGAACAGGGGGACTATGGCTACACCTTC
TRBJ2-3	-	-	TRBV2	CASSEYGVASDTQYF	TGTGCCAGCAGTGAATATGGTGTAGCCTCAGATACGCAGTATTTT
TRBJ1-6	few	-	TRBV30	CAWSVPGEPLHF	TGTGCCTGGAGTGTACCGGGGGAACCCCTCCACTTT
TRBJ1-5	once	-	TRBV5-6	CASSYREGGQPQHF	TGTGCCAGCAGCTACAGGGAGGGCGGTCAGCCCCAGCATTTT
TRBJ2-3	-	TRBD2	TRBV7-9	CASSPRTSADTQYF	TGTGCCAGCAGCCCCCGGACTAGCGCAGATACGCAGTATTTT
TRBJ1-2	-	TRBD1	TRBV15	CATSHAFRVQGASGYTF	TGTGCCACCAGCCATGCGTTCAGGGTGCAGGGGGCAAGTGGCTACACCTTC
TRBJ2-3	-	-	TRBV29-1	CSVAGTSGDTQYF	TGCAGCGTTGCGGGAACTAGTGGAGATACGCAGTATTTT
TRBJ2-3	-	TRBD2	TRBV13	CASSPSGGAQDTQYF	TGTGCCAGCAGCCCTAGCGGGGGGGCCCAAGATACGCAGTATTTT
TRBJ1-1	-	TRBD1	TRBV2	CASSRDRGSAEAFF	TGTGCCAGCAGCCGGGACAGGGGATCTGCCGAAGCTTTCTTT
TRBJ1-3	few	-	TRBV7-9	CASSEQVSGNTIYF	TGTGCCAGCAGCGAACAGGTCTCTGGAAACACCATATATTTT
TRBJ1-2	-	-	TRBV18	CASSPSGEKDYGYTF	TGTGCCAGCTCACCATCGGGGGAAAAGGACTATGGCTACACCTTC
TRBJ1-5	-	-	TRBV27	CASSLKGNQPQHF	TGTGCCAGCAGTTTAAAGGGGAATCAGCCCCAGCATTTT
TRBJ1-1	-	-	TRBV2	CASGMGSSNTEAFF	TGTGCCAGCGGTATGGGCTCCTCGAACACTGAAGCTTTCTTT
TRBJ1-1	-	TRBD1	TRBV7-9	CASSSGQGRMNTEAFF	TGTGCCAGCAGCTCCGGACAGGGTAGGATGAACACTGAAGCTTTCTTT
TRBJ1-4	few	-	TRBV4-2	CASSQTGYTTRANEKLFF	TGTGCCAGCAGCCAAACCGGGTATACTACCAGGGCTAATGAAAAACTGTTTTTT
TRBJ1-1	few	-	TRBV11-2	CASSLLLGEAFF	TGTGCCAGCAGCTTACTGCTTGGCGAAGCTTTCTTT
TRBJ2-4	few	-	TRBV11-2	CASSRGAGRNIQYF	TGTGCCAGCAGCCGGGGGGCCGGGAGAAACATTCAGTACTTC
TRBJ2-2	few	-	TRBV6-6	CASSYRTANTGELFF	TGTGCCAGCAGTTACAGGACAGCGAACACCGGGGAGCTGTTTTTT
TRBJ2-1	-	-	TRBV4-1	CASSPPASSSYNEQFF	TGCGCCAGCAGCCCCCCCGCGTCAAGCTCCTACAATGAGCAGTTCTTC
TRBJ2-3	-	TRBD2	TRBV7-9	CASSLVAGESDTQYF	TGTGCCAGCAGCTTAGTAGCGGGAGAGTCAGATACGCAGTATTTT
TRBJ1-2	-	-	TRBV7-2	CASSFTAGYTF	TGTGCCAGCAGCTTCACAGCTGGCTACACCTTC
TRBJ1-1	-	-	TRBV7-9	CAAGKNTEAFF	TGTGCAGCGGGGAAGAACACTGAAGCTTTCTTT
TRBJ2-1	-	TRBD1	TRBV5-6	CASSPLTGENNNEQFF	TGTGCCAGCAGCCCCCTGACAGGGGAGAATAACAATGAGCAGTTCTTC
TRBJ2-5	-	-	TRBV7-2	CASSFRVSETQYF	TGTGCCAGCAGCTTCCGGGTTAGCGAGACCCAGTACTTC
TRBJ2-2	-	TRBD1	TRBV13	CASSRTGAGELFF	TGTGCCAGCAGCCGGACAGGAGCCGGGGAGCTGTTTTTT
TRBJ1-4	-	TRBD1	TRBV30	CAWGRDRINEKLFF	TGTGCCTGGGGAAGGGACAGGATTAATGAAAAACTGTTTTTT
TRBJ2-1	-	TRBD2	TRBV5-8	CASSLVSGGAVEQFF	TGTGCCAGCAGCTTGGTTAGCGGGGGGGCCGTTGAGCAGTTCTTC
TRBJ2-3	few	-	TRBV6-6	CASSYADTQYF	TGTGCCAGCAGTTACGCGGATACGCAGTATTTT